This T cell receptor (beta chain) derives from a study of cytomegalovirus exposure and HLA in healthy donors. This clone was found a few times. Within the sample, other DNA sequences also encode this same CDR3. 13 Jbeta primers and 60 Vbeta primers were used for the PCR. In the authors' workflow: There were around 77 million unique TCR beta chains by a later count, and approximately 12 million of them were shared. The repertoire was sequenced with immunoSEQ multiplex PCR; TCRdb's copy has only in-frame clones and lacks some. V and J calls and clone size are copied from that table; D and trimming were computed from the DNA. The repertoire has over 100,000 clones, roughly four fifths of them found once; the top ten carry less than 2%. V gave up 5 bases and J gave up 1 base, with 8 bases separating them. The CDR3 is 14 residues long. CDR1 and CDR2 (germline): MGHRA, YSYEKL.

Specimen: PBMCs. This clonotype originated in a female donor in good health and CMV-seropositive. This sequence joins TRBV4-1 and TRBJ2-2; D might be TRBD1 (5 bases). The CDR3 sequence: CASSDRGNTGELFF. CDR3 coding DNA: TGCGCCAGCAGCGACAGAGGGAACACCGGGGAGCTGTTTTTT.